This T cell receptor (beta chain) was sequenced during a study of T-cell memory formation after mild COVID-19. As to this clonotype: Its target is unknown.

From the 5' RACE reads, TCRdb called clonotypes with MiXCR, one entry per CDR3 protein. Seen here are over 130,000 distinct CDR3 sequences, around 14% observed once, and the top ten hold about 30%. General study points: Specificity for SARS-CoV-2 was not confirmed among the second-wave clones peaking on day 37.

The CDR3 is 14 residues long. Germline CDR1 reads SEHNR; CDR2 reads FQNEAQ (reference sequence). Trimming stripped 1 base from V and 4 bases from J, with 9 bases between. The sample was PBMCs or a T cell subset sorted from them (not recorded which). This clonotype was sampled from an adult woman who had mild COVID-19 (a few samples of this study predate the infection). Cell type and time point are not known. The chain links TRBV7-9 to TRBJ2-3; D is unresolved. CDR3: CASSLVNSPDTQYF. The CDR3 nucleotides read TGTGCCAGCAGCTTAGTAAACAGCCCAGATACGCAGTATTTT.